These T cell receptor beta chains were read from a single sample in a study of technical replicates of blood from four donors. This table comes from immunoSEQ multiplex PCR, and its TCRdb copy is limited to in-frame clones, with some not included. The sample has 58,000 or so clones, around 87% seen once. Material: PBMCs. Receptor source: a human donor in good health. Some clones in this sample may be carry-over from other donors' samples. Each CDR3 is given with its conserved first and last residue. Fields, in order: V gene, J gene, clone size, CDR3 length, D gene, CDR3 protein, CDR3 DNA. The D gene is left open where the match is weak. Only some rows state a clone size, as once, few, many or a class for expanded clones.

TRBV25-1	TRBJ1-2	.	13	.	CASTKTGDYGYTF	TGTGCCAGCACTAAGACAGGAGACTATGGCTACACCTTC
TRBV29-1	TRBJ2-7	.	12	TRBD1	CSVPGQSYEQYF	TGCAGCGTTCCGGGACAGAGCTACGAGCAGTACTTC
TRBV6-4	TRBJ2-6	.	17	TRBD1	CASSPGQGSGGANVLTF	TGTGCCAGCAGCCCGGGACAGGGTTCTGGTGGGGCCAACGTCCTGACTTTC
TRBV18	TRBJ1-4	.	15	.	CASSPLQGRNEKLFF	TGTGCCAGCTCACCACTACAGGGAAGGAATGAAAAACTGTTTTTT
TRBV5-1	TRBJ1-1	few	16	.	CASSLGRGRMNTEAFF	TGCGCCAGCAGCTTGGGGCGGGGTAGAATGAACACTGAAGCTTTCTTT
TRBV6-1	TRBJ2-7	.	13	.	CASSENGAYEQYF	TGTGCCAGCAGTGAAAACGGAGCCTACGAGCAGTACTTC
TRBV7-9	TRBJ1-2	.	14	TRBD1	CASSARQGDYGYTF	TGTGCCAGCAGCGCTCGACAGGGGGACTATGGCTACACCTTC
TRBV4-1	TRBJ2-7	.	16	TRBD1	CASSHRTGGLPYEQYF	TGCGCCAGCAGCCACAGGACAGGGGGCCTTCCCTACGAGCAGTACTTC
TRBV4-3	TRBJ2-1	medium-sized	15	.	CASSQGAASYNEQFF	TGCGCCAGCAGCCAAGGGGCAGCATCCTACAATGAGCAGTTCTTC
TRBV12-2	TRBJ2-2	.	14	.	CASRKQGRIGELFF	TGTGCAAGTCGCAAACAGGGGCGGATCGGGGAGCTGTTTTTT
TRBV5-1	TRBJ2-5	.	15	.	CASARAGTYQETQYF	TGCGCCAGCGCCAGGGCGGGAACGTACCAAGAGACCCAGTACTTC
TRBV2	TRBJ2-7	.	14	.	CASSDTGGTTAQYF	TGTGCCAGCAGTGACACAGGGGGGACTACGGCGCAGTACTTC
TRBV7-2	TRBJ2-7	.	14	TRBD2	CASSTGLASGEQYF	TGTGCCAGCAGCACGGGACTAGCCTCGGGAGAGCAGTACTTC
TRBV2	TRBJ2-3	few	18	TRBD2	CASRVTSGGPFSTDTQYF	TGTGCCAGCAGGGTGACTAGCGGGGGCCCCTTTAGCACAGATACGCAGTATTTT
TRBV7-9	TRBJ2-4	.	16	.	CASSSQGGVSKNIQYF	TGTGCCAGCAGCTCTCAGGGAGGAGTGTCCAAAAACATTCAGTACTTC
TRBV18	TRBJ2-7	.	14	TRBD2	CASSPETSGNEQYF	TGTGCCAGCTCACCGGAGACTAGCGGGAACGAGCAGTACTTC
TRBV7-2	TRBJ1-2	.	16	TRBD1	CASSLIPDVGGNGYTF	TGTGCCAGCAGCCTTATACCGGACGTAGGGGGCAATGGCTACACCTTC
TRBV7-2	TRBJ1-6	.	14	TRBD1	CASSAGQGSSPLHF	TGTGCCAGCAGCGCCGGACAGGGGAGTTCACCCCTCCACTTT
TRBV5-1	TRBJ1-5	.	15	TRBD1	CASSLATGGNQPQHF	TGCGCCAGCAGCTTGGCCACAGGGGGAAATCAGCCCCAGCATTTT
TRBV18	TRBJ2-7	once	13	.	CASSTSGGNEQYF	TGTGCCAGCTCAACTTCAGGGGGGAACGAGCAGTACTTC
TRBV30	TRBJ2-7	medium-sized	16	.	CAWSVLAGSSSYEQYF	TGTGCCTGGAGTGTACTGGCGGGGTCAAGCTCCTACGAGCAGTACTTC
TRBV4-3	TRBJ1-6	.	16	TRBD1	CASSQDADRWRSPLHF	TGCGCCAGCAGCCAAGATGCGGACAGGTGGAGGTCACCCCTCCACTTT
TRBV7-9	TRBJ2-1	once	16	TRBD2	CASSLVSGGALNEQFF	TGTGCCAGCAGCTTAGTTAGCGGGGGGGCCCTCAATGAGCAGTTCTTC
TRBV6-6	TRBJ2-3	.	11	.	CASRTGPREYF	TGTGCCAGCAGGACCGGGCCCAGGGAGTATTTT
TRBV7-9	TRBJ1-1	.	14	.	CASNLRGMNSEAFF	TGTGCCAGCAACCTCAGGGGTATGAACTCTGAAGCTTTCTTT
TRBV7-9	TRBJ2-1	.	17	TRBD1	CASSLQTGRHRDNEQFF	TGTGCCAGCAGCTTACAGACAGGGAGACATAGAGACAATGAGCAGTTCTTC
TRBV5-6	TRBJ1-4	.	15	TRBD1	CASSFNRGTNEKLFF	TGTGCCAGCAGCTTTAACAGGGGAACTAATGAAAAACTGTTTTTT
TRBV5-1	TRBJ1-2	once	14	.	CASSPMAGENGYTF	TGCGCCAGCAGCCCAATGGCAGGGGAAAATGGCTACACCTTC
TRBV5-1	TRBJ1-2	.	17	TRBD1	CASSWGTQGIGNRGYTF	TGCGCCAGCAGCTGGGGAACACAGGGGATTGGTAACCGCGGCTACACCTTC
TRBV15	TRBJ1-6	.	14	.	CATSRDGSNSPLHF	TGTGCCACCAGCAGAGATGGGAGTAATTCACCCCTCCACTTT
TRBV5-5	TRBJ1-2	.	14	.	CASSNDGGGYGYTF	TGTGCCAGCAGCAACGATGGCGGGGGCTATGGCTACACCTTC
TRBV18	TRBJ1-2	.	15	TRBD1	CASSPRQGYSDGYTF	TGTGCCAGCTCACCCCGACAGGGTTATAGTGATGGCTACACCTTC
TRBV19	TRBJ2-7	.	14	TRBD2	CASSPGGGSYEQYF	TGTGCCAGTAGTCCGGGAGGGGGCTCCTACGAGCAGTACTTC
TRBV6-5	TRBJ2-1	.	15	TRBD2	CASSVGGVSYNEQFF	TGTGCCAGCAGCGTGGGGGGGGTCTCCTACAATGAGCAGTTCTTC
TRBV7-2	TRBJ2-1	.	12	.	CASSFYGGEQFF	TGTGCCAGCAGCTTCTACGGCGGTGAGCAGTTCTTC
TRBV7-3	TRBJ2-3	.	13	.	CASSSEGGDTQYF	TGTGCCAGCAGCTCAGAAGGGGGAGATACGCAGTATTTT
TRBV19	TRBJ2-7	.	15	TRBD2	CASRAGLAGGYEQYF	TGTGCCTCCCGGGCGGGACTAGCGGGAGGCTACGAGCAGTACTTC
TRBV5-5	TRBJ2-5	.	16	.	CASSLFSGHQGETQYF	TGTGCCAGCAGCCTATTTTCCGGACACCAGGGAGAGACCCAGTACTTC
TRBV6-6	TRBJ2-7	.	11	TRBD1	CARQGAKEQYF	TGTGCCAGACAGGGGGCGAAGGAGCAGTACTTC
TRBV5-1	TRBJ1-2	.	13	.	CASSLDSDYGYTF	TGCGCCAGCAGCCTCGACAGCGATTATGGCTACACCTTC
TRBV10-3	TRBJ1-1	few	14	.	CAISDRQGGTEAFF	TGTGCCATCAGTGACCGGCAGGGCGGCACTGAAGCTTTCTTT
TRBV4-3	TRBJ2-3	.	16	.	CASSQAVGFSTDTQYF	TGCGCCAGCAGCCAAGCGGTGGGCTTTTCCACAGATACGCAGTATTTT
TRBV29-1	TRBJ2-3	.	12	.	CSVDSGTDTQYF	TGCAGCGTCGACAGCGGCACAGATACGCAGTATTTT
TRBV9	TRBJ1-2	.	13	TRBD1	CASSVNRGYGYTF	TGTGCCAGCAGCGTCAACAGGGGTTACGGCTACACCTTC
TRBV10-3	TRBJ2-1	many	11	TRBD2	CAVGGGNEQFF	TGTGCCGTTGGGGGGGGTAATGAGCAGTTCTTC
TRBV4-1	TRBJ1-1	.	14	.	CASSQAPGGTEAFF	TGCGCCAGCAGCCAAGCCCCGGGAGGCACTGAAGCTTTCTTT
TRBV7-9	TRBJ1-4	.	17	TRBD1	CASSSGTGLTTNEKLFF	TGTGCCAGCAGTTCCGGGACAGGCCTTACAACTAATGAAAAACTGTTTTTT
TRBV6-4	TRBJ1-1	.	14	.	CASKAGTLNTEAFF	TGTGCCAGCAAAGCCGGGACACTGAACACTGAAGCTTTCTTT
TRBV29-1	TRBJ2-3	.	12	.	CSVPRAADTQYF	TGCAGCGTCCCGAGGGCGGCAGATACGCAGTATTTT
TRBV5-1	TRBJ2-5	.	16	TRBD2	CASSLGLAGSRETQYF	TGCGCCAGCAGCTTAGGACTAGCGGGGTCCCGGGAGACCCAGTACTTC
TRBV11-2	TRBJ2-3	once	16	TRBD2	CASSFGAGGPTDTQYF	TGTGCCAGCAGCTTCGGGGCGGGGGGGCCGACAGATACGCAGTATTTT
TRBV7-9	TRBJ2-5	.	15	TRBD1	CASSSDRGLPETQYF	TGTGCCAGCAGCTCCGACAGGGGGCTGCCAGAGACCCAGTACTTC
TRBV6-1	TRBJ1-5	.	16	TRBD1	CASSGMTGGTFQPQHF	TGTGCCAGCAGTGGAATGACAGGGGGTACGTTTCAGCCCCAGCATTTT
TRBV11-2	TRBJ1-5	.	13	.	CASSFNGQQPQHF	TGTGCCAGCAGCTTCAACGGACAACAGCCCCAGCATTTT